These 26 T cell receptor beta chains were all obtained from the same sample, sequenced in a study of shared clonotypes between healthy human individuals. The repertoire was sequenced with immunoSEQ multiplex PCR; TCRdb's copy has only in-frame clones and lacks some. The profile covers over a million clones, with around 78% appearing a single time and 0.55% to 0.7% taken by the ten largest. The specimen sequenced was memory CD4+ T cells from PBMCs. Sample subset: CD45RA-negative fraction. The origin of the receptors is a man younger than 30 in good health. Some clones in this sample may be carry-over from other donors' samples.

The rearrangement uses TRBV19 and TRBJ1-5; D gene ambiguous. The CDR3 contains 14 residues. Germline assignment: CDR1 LNHDA and CDR2 SQIVND (reference sequence). Deletions cut 3 bases from V and 5 bases from J, with 11 bases between. This chain's CDR3 is CASSILGADQPQHF. The CDR3 DNA reads TGTGCCAGTAGTATTTTAGGCGCAGATCAGCCCCAGCATTTT. Complete variable domain (other parts from reference TRBV19 and TRBJ1-5): DGGITQSPKYLFRKEGQNVTLSCEQNLNHDAMYWYRQDPGQGLRLIYYSQIVNDFQKGDIAEGYSVSREKKESFPLTVTSAQKNPTAFYLCASSILGADQPQHFGDGTRLSIL.

J is TRBJ1-3 and V is TRBV28, with D maybe TRBD1 (5 bases). Germline-derived CDR1 and CDR2 are MDHEN and SYDVKM. CDR3 size: 13 residues. V gave up 5 bases and J gave up 5 bases, with 10 bases separating them. This CDR3 reads CASSGGFRNTIYF. The CDR3, as DNA: TGTGCCAGCAGTGGGGGATTCAGAAACACCATATATTTT.

On this clone: Other DNA sequences from this sample encode an identical CDR3 as well. The chain joins TRBV27 to TRBJ1-4, with D unclear. There are 14 residues in the CDR3. The V gene lost 2 bases and the J gene lost 8 bases, with 12 bases spanning the gap. Germline assignment: CDR1 MNHEY and CDR2 SMNVEV (reference sequence). The CDR3 DNA reads as TGTGCCAGCAGTTTAGTGAGGGAAGGGGAAAAACTGTTTTTT. This sequence encodes CASSLVREGEKLFF.

The rearrangement links TRBV7-8 to TRBJ2-7; maybe TRBD2 (6 bases). CDR3 size: 14 residues. CDR1 and CDR2 (germline): SGHVS, FQNEAQ. V lost 5 bases to trimming and J lost 1 base, with 12 bases between them. The chain's CDR3 is CASSKDYQSYEQYF. CDR3 sequence (DNA): TGTGCCAGCAGCAAGGACTACCAGTCCTACGAGCAGTACTTC.

The V gene is TRBV4-3, the J gene TRBJ2-1, with 7 bases that match TRBD2. V gave up 1 base and J gave up 5 bases; unmatched junction bases: 5. Germline lookup yields CDR1 LGHNA and CDR2 YSLEER. The CDR3 has 15 amino acids. The CDR3 is CASSQGLAAHNEQFF. The DNA of the CDR3 is TGCGCCAGCAGCCAAGGCCTAGCGGCACACAATGAGCAGTTCTTC.

This chain links TRBV19 with TRBJ1-2; D is unresolved. Per germline, CDR1 LNHDA and CDR2 SQIVND (reference sequence). This CDR3 has 15 residues. V was pared by 6 bases and J by 2 bases, with 16 bases between. For the CDR3, the DNA is TGTGCCAGTAGACTCAGTTTTGGGGTAAACTATGGCTACACCTTC. Protein sequence: CASRLSFGVNYGYTF.

The gene calls are TRBV7-9 and TRBJ2-5, with D tentatively TRBD2 (6 bases). Per the germline V gene, CDR1 is SEHNR and CDR2 is FQNEAQ (reference sequence). The CDR3 contains 13 residues. V dropped 5 bases and J dropped 4 bases, with 11 bases sitting between them. The CDR3 DNA reads as TGTGCCAGCAGCAAGAAGGGAGGAGAGACCCAGTACTTC. Its translation: CASSKKGGETQYF.

This clone has just one count. The chain links TRBV28 to TRBJ1-2; TRBD1 is a possible D gene (5 bases). The CDR3 contains 14 residues. Deletions cut 1 base from V and 3 bases from J, with 9 bases between. Germline V gene data show CDR1 as MDHEN and CDR2 as SYDVKM. CDR3 loop: CASSLFRDHYGYTF. DNA of the CDR3: TGTGCCAGCAGTTTATTTCGGGACCACTATGGCTACACCTTC.

The chain combines TRBV11-2 with TRBJ2-7, with a possible D match to TRBD1 (6 bases). The CDR3 sequence is 14 residues long. V lost 3 bases and J lost 1, with 10 bases in between. Germline CDR1 and CDR2: SGHAT and FQNNGV. CDR3 DNA sequence: TGTGCCAGCAGCTTGGACAGTCTATCCTACGAGCAGTACTTC. Amino acid sequence: CASSLDSLSYEQYF.

This clone was observed a single time. This CDR3 is also generated by other DNA sequences in the sample. The chain is built from TRBV9 and TRBJ2-5; D ambiguous. The CDR3 has 13 residues. Trimming removed 2 bases from V and 2 bases from J, with 7 bases in between. The germline V gene encodes CDR1 SGDLS and CDR2 YYNGEE. The CDR3 nucleotides are TGTGCCAGCAGCGTTAGCCTGCAAGAGACCCAGTACTTC. Residues: CASSVSLQETQYF.

Regarding this clone: Other DNA sequences from this sample encode an identical CDR3 as well. The V gene is TRBV6-1, the J gene TRBJ2-7; D gene unclear. Trimming took off 8 bases at V and 3 bases at J, with 5 bases between the two ends. This CDR3 spans 10 amino acids. CDR1 is MNHNS, CDR2 SASEGT, per germline. As DNA, the CDR3 is TGTGCCAGCCGGAACTACGAGCAGTACTTC. Translated: CASRNYEQYF.

The rearrangement joins TRBV27 to TRBJ2-5; 7 nucleotides match TRBD1. Per the germline V gene, CDR1 is MNHEY and CDR2 is SMNVEV (reference sequence). This CDR3 comprises 13 residues. V lost 6 bases and J lost 5; bases outside the gene matches: 6. CDR3 residues: CASRRQGEETQYF. The CDR3 DNA reads as TGTGCCAGCAGAAGACAGGGTGAGGAGACCCAGTACTTC.

The rearrangement links TRBV27 to TRBJ2-3; 7 bases map to TRBD2. J lost 5 bases, V lost 10 bases, and 9 bases had no gene match. The CDR3 has 13 amino acids. Per germline, CDR1 MNHEY and CDR2 SMNVEV (reference sequence). CDR3 in amino acids: CATWTGEGDTQYF. The CDR3 DNA follows: TGTGCCACCTGGACTGGGGAGGGAGATACGCAGTATTTT.

The genes are TRBV5-4 and TRBJ2-1; D is undetermined. V was shortened by 4 bases and J by 0 bases, with 11 bases between the two germline ends. Germline loops: CDR1 SGHNT, CDR2 YYREEE (reference sequence). This CDR3 is built from 15 residues. CDR3: CASSHSRSSYNEQFF. CDR3 bases: TGTGCCAGCAGCCACTCGAGGAGCTCCTACAATGAGCAGTTCTTC.

The table lists this clone with a count of one. The J gene is TRBJ2-7, the V gene TRBV6-5, with TRBD1 matching over 10 bases. The length of the CDR3 is 15 residues. Losses at the gene ends were 2 bases for V and 6 bases for J; bases not matched to a gene: 7. Germline loops: CDR1 MNHEY, CDR2 SVGAGI. CDR3 coding DNA: TGTGCCAGCAGTTACCGAGGGACAGGGGACTTCGAGCAGTACTTC. Translated, it gives CASSYRGTGDFEQYF.

This clone was seen a few times. The chain couples TRBV5-1 to TRBJ2-5; tentatively, D is TRBD1 (6 bases). V was shortened by 4 bases and J by 9 bases, with 19 bases between the two germline ends. Germline V lookup: CDR1 SGHRS, CDR2 YFSETQ. This CDR3 has 14 residues. CDR3 sequence: CASSISRQAEAQYF. Here the CDR3 DNA reads TGCGCCAGCAGCATCAGTCGACAGGCCGAGGCCCAGTACTTC. Using reference TRBV5-1 and TRBJ2-5 for the parts outside the CDR3, the full variable domain is KAGVTQTPRYLIKTRGQQVTLSCSPISGHRSVSWYQQTPGQGLQFLFEYFSETQRNKGNFPGRFSGRQFSNSRSEMNVSTLELGDSALYLCASSISRQAEAQYFGPGTRLLVL.

The chain has TRBV6-5 and TRBJ1-1, with unresolved D. Trimming pared 0 bases from V and 0 bases from J, leaving 8 bases between. This CDR3 is built from 15 residues. The germline gives CDR1 MNHEY, CDR2 SVGAGI. The CDR3 coding sequence is TGTGCCAGCAGTTACTCGCATCTCATGAACACTGAAGCTTTCTTT. It is translated as CASSYSHLMNTEAFF.

In DNA form, the CDR3 reads TGCGCCAGCAGCTTCTCGGAGGATGAAAAACTGTTTTTT. This encodes CASSFSEDEKLFF. The chain links TRBV5-1 to TRBJ1-4, with D uncertain. CDR1 is SGHRS, CDR2 YFSETQ, per germline. Trimming removed 2 bases from V and 6 bases from J, with 8 bases in between. The length of the CDR3 is 13 residues. Full variable domain (outside the CDR3, taken from reference TRBV5-1 and TRBJ1-4): KAGVTQTPRYLIKTRGQQVTLSCSPISGHRSVSWYQQTPGQGLQFLFEYFSETQRNKGNFPGRFSGRQFSNSRSEMNVSTLELGDSALYLCASSFSEDEKLFFGSGTQLSVL.

This clone was seen a single time. The CDR3 nucleotides are TGTGCCAGCAGCTTGGACGTCCGGGCAGCTGGCTACACCTTC. Amino acid sequence: CASSLDVRAAGYTF. This chain links TRBV5-6 with TRBJ1-2; D unclear. Deletions cut 0 bases from V and 7 bases from J, with 13 bases between. Germline lookup yields CDR1 SGHDT and CDR2 YYEEEE. The CDR3 extends over 14 amino acids. Supplemented by reference TRBV5-6 and TRBJ1-2, the full variable domain reads DAGVTQSPTHLIKTRGQQVTLRCSPKSGHDTVSWYQQALGQGPQFIFQYYEEEERQRGNFPDRFSGHQFPNYSSELNVNALLLGDSALYLCASSLDVRAAGYTFGSGTRLTVV.

The chain combines TRBV29-1 with TRBJ2-1; D is tentatively TRBD1 or TRBD2 (5 bases each). The V gene's germline CDR1 is SQVTM and CDR2 ANQGSEA. The CDR3 runs 13 residues. Trimming removed 6 bases from V and 14 bases from J, with 23 bases in between. The CDR3 DNA sequence: TGCAGCGTCGGATGGTTGGGACGCATGGCGAAGTTCTTC. The encoded protein is CSVGWLGRMAKFF.

The chain recombines TRBV2 with TRBJ1-1; D not certain. The CDR3 is 14 amino acids. Germline assignment: CDR1 SNHLY and CDR2 FYNNEI. V dropped 5 bases and J dropped 1 base, with 11 bases sitting between them. CDR3 nucleotides: TGTGCCAGCAGTTATGACGGCCCGAACACTGAAGCTTTCTTT. The encoded protein is CASSYDGPNTEAFF.

The rearrangement joins TRBV28 to TRBJ1-2, with D possibly being TRBD1 (5 bases). The germline gives CDR1 MDHEN, CDR2 SYDVKM. The CDR3 is 13 amino acids. Between the trimmed V and J ends, which lost 2 bases and 8 bases, there was a span of 12 bases. The CDR3 coding sequence is TGTGCCAGCAGTTTAGCAGGGACGGGCGGCTACACCTTC. This encodes CASSLAGTGGYTF.

As concerns this clone: The same CDR3 can be traced to other DNA sequences in this sample. DNA of the CDR3: TGTGCCAGCAGCTCTGACAGGTACACTGAAGCTTTCTTT. This gives the protein CASSSDRYTEAFF. V usage is TRBV7-3 and J usage is TRBJ1-1, with TRBD1 as a possible D gene (6 bases). Trimming removed 4 bases at V and 3 bases at J, with 9 bases between. This CDR3 is built from 13 residues. The germline V gene has CDR1 SGHTA and CDR2 FQGTGA.

This clone was seen more than once but under ten times. The gene calls are TRBV7-2 and TRBJ2-5, with D tentatively TRBD1 (6 bases). CDR1 SGHTA and CDR2 FQGNSA come from the germline V gene. V was trimmed by 3 bases and J by 5 bases, leaving 19 bases between them. The CDR3 consists of 16 residues. This CDR3 reads CASSLGVGGGWETQYF. In DNA form, the CDR3 reads TGTGCCAGCAGCTTGGGGGTTGGGGGCGGATGGGAGACCCAGTACTTC.

This clone was observed a handful of times. The chain is built from TRBV5-6 and TRBJ2-2; D ambiguous. In germline, CDR1 is SGHDT, CDR2 YYEEEE. With 4 bases removed from V and 4 bases from J, the gap between germline ends came to 20 bases. The CDR3 is made up of 17 amino acids. The CDR3 nucleotides are TGTGCCAGCAGCCTGTTACGTCAACGCCACTCCACCGGGGAGCTGTTTTTT. Encoded protein: CASSLLRQRHSTGELFF.

V is TRBV28 and J is TRBJ1-3; D is possibly TRBD1 (6 bases). Germline V CDR1 and CDR2: MDHEN, SYDVKM. The CDR3 has 14 residues. Trimming pared 9 bases from V and 2 bases from J, leaving 14 bases between. DNA of the CDR3: TGTGCCAGTAAAGGGGGGGCTGCTGGAAACACCATATATTTT. As protein: CASKGGAAGNTIYF.